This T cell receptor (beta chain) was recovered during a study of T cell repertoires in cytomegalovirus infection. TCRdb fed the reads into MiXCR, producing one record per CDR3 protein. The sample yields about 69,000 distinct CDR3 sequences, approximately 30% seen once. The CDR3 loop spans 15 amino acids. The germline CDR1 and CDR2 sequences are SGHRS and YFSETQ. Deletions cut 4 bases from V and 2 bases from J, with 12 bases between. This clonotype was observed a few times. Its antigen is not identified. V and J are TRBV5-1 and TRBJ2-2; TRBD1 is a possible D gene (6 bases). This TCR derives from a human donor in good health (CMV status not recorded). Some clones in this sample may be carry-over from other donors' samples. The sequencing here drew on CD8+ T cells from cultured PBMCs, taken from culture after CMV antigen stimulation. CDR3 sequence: CASSARDTNTGELFF. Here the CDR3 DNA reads TGCGCCAGCAGCGCCCGGGACACCAACACCGGGGAGCTGTTTTTT.